This TCR beta chain appears in the sequencing data of a study of T cells after somatic rescue of genetic block. The CDR3 is made up of 14 amino acids. V was pared by 8 bases and J by 1 base, with 14 bases between. CDR1 is SGHVS and CDR2 is FNYEAQ in the germline V gene. Clones were read by immunoSEQ multiplex PCR, and TCRdb kept only the in-frame ones, dropping some. The top ten hold over 2.5% of the sample, which has tens of thousands of clones, 80% to 95% seen once. Sequencing used peripheral blood mononuclear cells (PBMCs). The genes are TRBV7-6 and TRBJ1-1, with D possibly TRBD1 on 5 matching bases. The receptor was derived from a man aged 35-49 years. The CDR3 DNA sequence: TGTGCCAGCGCGCAGGGTTTGGAGAACACTGAAGCTTTCTTT. It codes for CASAQGLENTEAFF.